Listed below are T cell receptor beta chains from one sample, sequenced in a study of OX40 agonist ivuxolimab in advanced cancers. Assay used: immunoSEQ multiplex PCR; TCRdb lists only in-frame clones, some missing. The table lists approximately 100,000 clones, roughly 80% of them singletons. This specimen consisted of CD4+ or CD8+ T cells sorted from blood, obtained in a trial of the OX40 agonist ivuxolimab. The receptors originated from an adult with an advanced solid tumor such as melanoma, head and neck, liver or kidney cancer. Each CDR3 is given with its conserved first and last residue. A D gene is named only where the DNA matches it firmly. Some rows mark clone size as missing; the rest say once, few, many or name a class of expanded clone.

D: -
size: once
J: TRBJ2-3
V: TRBV4-1
DNA: TGCGCCAGCAGCCAAGCGACTACCACAGATACGCAGTATTTT
CDR3: CASSQATTTDTQYF

D: TRBD1
size: -
J: TRBJ1-5
V: TRBV6-1
DNA: TGTGCCAGCAGTGCTGTGACAGGGAGCGAGCCCCAGCATTTT
CDR3: CASSAVTGSEPQHF

D: TRBD1
size: once
J: TRBJ2-7
V: TRBV9
DNA: TGTGCCAGCAGCCCTAGACAGGGCTCCTACGAGCAGTACTTC
CDR3: CASSPRQGSYEQYF

D: TRBD1
size: -
J: TRBJ1-1
V: TRBV7-7
DNA: TGTGCCAGCAGCCGGGACAGGACCACTGAAGCTTTCTTT
CDR3: CASSRDRTTEAFF

D: -
size: -
J: TRBJ2-1
V: TRBV19
DNA: TGTGCCAGTAGTGGAGGGCTGACCGGAGAGCAGTTCTTC
CDR3: CASSGGLTGEQFF

D: TRBD2
size: once
J: TRBJ2-1
V: TRBV7-2
DNA: TGTGCCAGCAGCTCCGGTAGCGGGAGGGCCGGGGAGCAGTTCTTC
CDR3: CASSSGSGRAGEQFF

D: -
size: -
J: TRBJ2-3
V: TRBV7-9
DNA: TGTGCCAGCAGCCCACCTGTAAGGACCACAGATACGCAGTATTTT
CDR3: CASSPPVRTTDTQYF

D: TRBD1
size: -
J: TRBJ1-2
V: TRBV27
DNA: TGTGCCAGCAGTTTCCTGACAGGGAACTATGGCTACACCTTC
CDR3: CASSFLTGNYGYTF

D: -
size: -
J: TRBJ2-3
V: TRBV6-1
DNA: TGTGCCAGCAGTGCCGTGGGCGGGGGCACAGATACGCAGTATTTT
CDR3: CASSAVGGGTDTQYF

D: -
size: -
J: TRBJ2-3
V: TRBV27
DNA: TGTGCCAGCAGTTTCCGGAATGAGGATACGCAGTATTTT
CDR3: CASSFRNEDTQYF

D: -
size: -
J: TRBJ2-6
V: TRBV2
DNA: TGTGCCAGCAGTGAAGCCCGAGGGGGGGCCAACGTCCTGACTTTC
CDR3: CASSEARGGANVLTF

D: -
size: -
J: TRBJ1-2
V: TRBV12-5
DNA: TGTGCTAGTGGCGAAAACAGGGAGGGGGGCTACACCTTC
CDR3: CASGENREGGYTF

D: -
size: once
J: TRBJ1-4
V: TRBV7-2
DNA: TGTGCCAGCGAGTACAGGCCTAATGAAAAACTGTTTTTT
CDR3: CASEYRPNEKLFF

D: -
size: -
J: TRBJ1-4
V: TRBV10-2
DNA: TGCGCCAGCAGTCTTAGTCCCAGTCTAGAAAAACTGTTTTTT
CDR3: CASSLSPSLEKLFF

D: TRBD1
size: -
J: TRBJ2-1
V: TRBV5-4
DNA: TGTGCCAGCAGCTTGGGGGGACAGACCTACAATGAGCAGTTCTTC
CDR3: CASSLGGQTYNEQFF

D: -
size: -
J: TRBJ2-2
V: TRBV6-1
DNA: TGTGCCAGCAAGAGGGCAGCGAACACCGGGGAGCTGTTTTTT
CDR3: CASKRAANTGELFF

D: -
size: -
J: TRBJ1-1
V: TRBV19
DNA: TGTGCCAGTTTGGCAGGGCCGGGAGCTTTCTTT
CDR3: CASLAGPGAFF

D: -
size: -
J: TRBJ2-7
V: TRBV6-5
DNA: TGTGCCAGCAGTATACACCAACAGGGCTACGAGCAGTACTTC
CDR3: CASSIHQQGYEQYF

D: -
size: -
J: TRBJ2-7
V: TRBV27
DNA: TGTGCCAGCAGTTTGGGCAGAGACTACGAGCAGTACTTC
CDR3: CASSLGRDYEQYF

D: TRBD1
size: -
J: TRBJ2-2
V: TRBV19
DNA: TGTGCCAGTAGTAAAAGGGGACAGGGCAACACCGGGGAGCTGTTTTTT
CDR3: CASSKRGQGNTGELFF

D: TRBD1
size: few
J: TRBJ1-4
V: TRBV28
DNA: TGTGCCAGCAGTGCCTCGAGGGGGCAAGGTGAAAAACTGTTTTTT
CDR3: CASSASRGQGEKLFF

D: -
size: medium-sized
J: TRBJ1-2
V: TRBV6-5
DNA: TGTGCCAGCAGAGGGAGGGAGGGGTACTATGGCTACACCTTC
CDR3: CASRGREGYYGYTF

D: TRBD2
size: once
J: TRBJ2-7
V: TRBV6-5
DNA: TGTGCCAGCAGTATAACTAGCGGATCCTACGAGCAGTACTTC
CDR3: CASSITSGSYEQYF

D: -
size: once
J: TRBJ2-2
V: TRBV9
DNA: TGTGCCAGCAGCGTGACAGCGTTGACTACCGGGGAGCTGTTTTTT
CDR3: CASSVTALTTGELFF

D: -
size: -
J: TRBJ1-3
V: TRBV19
DNA: TGTGCCAGTAGCACAGGGAGCTCTGGAAACACCATATATTTT
CDR3: CASSTGSSGNTIYF

D: -
size: -
J: TRBJ1-5
V: TRBV29-1
DNA: TGCAGCGCTGGGGGCTCAATCTTGGCGCCCCAGCATTTT
CDR3: CSAGGSILAPQHF

D: -
size: -
J: TRBJ1-4
V: TRBV4-1
DNA: TGCGCCAGCAGCACTGGGGGGGTCGAGAAACTGTTTTTT
CDR3: CASSTGGVEKLFF

D: -
size: once
J: TRBJ1-1
V: TRBV6-1
DNA: TGTGCCAGCAGTGAGAAGACACAGAACACTGAAGCTTTCTTT
CDR3: CASSEKTQNTEAFF

D: -
size: -
J: TRBJ2-1
V: TRBV18
DNA: TGTGCCAGCTCACCACCCTGGGAGGATTCGGATGAGCAGTTCTTC
CDR3: CASSPPWEDSDEQFF

D: -
size: few
J: TRBJ2-7
V: TRBV19
DNA: TGTGCCAGTAGTATCAACGGTCCCTACGAGCAGTACTTC
CDR3: CASSINGPYEQYF

D: TRBD1
size: -
J: TRBJ1-4
V: TRBV7-2
DNA: TGTGCCAGCAGCGGGGACAGGGTGGGAAAACTGTTTTTT
CDR3: CASSGDRVGKLFF